The 14 T cell receptor beta chains in this list originate from one sample, sequenced in a study of blood T cell repertoires in COVID-19. Here immunoSEQ multiplex PCR was the method, and the copy in TCRdb shows in-frame clones only, minus some. The table records roughly 80,000 clones, roughly 85% of them present only once. Sequencing was performed on peripheral blood. Source of these receptors: an elderly woman with active or convalescent COVID-19.

DNA for the CDR3: TGTGCCAGCAGCCCAAGGGGACACTTACTCACAGATACGCAGTATTTT. Amino acids: CASSPRGHLLTDTQYF. This chain joins TRBV7-3 and TRBJ2-3, with D maybe TRBD1 (6 bases). Germline loops: CDR1 SGHTA, CDR2 FQGTGA. This CDR3 is 16 amino acids long. V was shortened by 5 bases and J by 2 bases, with 17 bases between the two germline ends.

This chain links TRBV5-4 with TRBJ2-5, with 7 bases identical to TRBD2. With V trimmed by 3 bases and J by 5 bases, 10 bases remained unmatched. The CDR3 covers 15 residues. Per germline, CDR1 SGHNT and CDR2 YYREEE (reference sequence). CDR3 DNA: TGTGCCAGCAGCTCCGAGGTGGGAGGGTTGGAGACCCAGTACTTC. It specifies CASSSEVGGLETQYF. The variable domain in full, with the rest retrieved from reference TRBV5-4 and TRBJ2-5, is ETGVTQSPTHLIKTRGQQVTLRCSSQSGHNTVSWYQQALGQGPQFIFQYYREEENGRGNFPPRFSGLQFPNYSSELNVNALELDDSALYLCASSSEVGGLETQYFGPGTRLLVL.

The V and J genes are TRBV15 and TRBJ2-6; D is perhaps TRBD2 (6 bases). Germline CDR1 is LNHNV and CDR2 is YYDKDF (reference sequence). Trimming removed 1 base at V and 2 bases at J, with 9 bases between. The CDR3 is 16 residues long. The CDR3 DNA is TGTGCCACCAGCAGAGCGCGGGGAGCTGGGGCCAACGTCCTGACTTTC. This encodes CATSRARGAGANVLTF.

V usage is TRBV19 and J usage is TRBJ1-6, with D maybe TRBD1 (6 bases). Trimming stripped 6 bases from V and 14 bases from J, with 11 bases between. This CDR3 has 11 amino acids. CDR1 is LNHDA, CDR2 SQIVND, per germline (reference sequence). CDR3 loop: CASSHRDTLHF. CDR3 in DNA: TGTGCCAGTAGCCATCGGGACACCCTCCACTTT.

This clone occurred a few times. The chain combines TRBV28 with TRBJ1-2; D is perhaps TRBD1 (6 bases). Deletions cut 5 bases from V and 4 bases from J, with 23 bases between. The CDR3 extends over 17 amino acids. The germline V gene encodes CDR1 MDHEN and CDR2 SYDVKM. The CDR3 region is CASSPLAGAGFRYGYTF. The CDR3 bases are TGTGCCAGCAGTCCCCTCGCAGGGGCGGGTTTTCGCTATGGCTACACCTTC.

The chain recombines TRBV24-1 with TRBJ1-6, with TRBD1 identical over 8 bases. The junction had 5 bases not matched to a gene; V was cut back by 3 bases and J by 5 bases. Germline lookup yields CDR1 KGHDR and CDR2 SFDVKD. CDR3 size: 16 residues. The CDR3 DNA follows: TGTGCCACCAGTGATCCACGACAGGGGAATAATTCACCCCTCCACTTT. Amino acid sequence: CATSDPRQGNNSPLHF.

V and J are TRBV12-5 and TRBJ2-3; 8 bases agree with TRBD2. The CDR3 has 13 residues. From germline, CDR1 is LGHNT and CDR2 FRNRAP. V was clipped by 6 bases and J by 5 bases; unmatched bases: 4. The CDR3 loop is CASGPGGGDTQYF. The CDR3 DNA is TGTGCTAGTGGCCCGGGGGGGGGAGATACGCAGTATTTT.

The V call is TRBV5-1, the J call TRBJ2-1, with 9 bases lining up with TRBD1. CDR1 and CDR2 (germline): SGHRS, YFSETQ. Trimming took 4 bases from V and 4 from J; bases not matched to a gene: 6. There are 15 residues in the CDR3. Written as DNA, the CDR3 is TGCGCCAGCAGCCCGGGACAGGGTACTTACAATGAGCAGTTCTTC. Translating gives CASSPGQGTYNEQFF.

CDR3 in amino acids: CASSPGGGHFTGELFF. Here the CDR3 DNA reads TGTGCCAGCAGCCCCGGGGGGGGACACTTCACCGGGGAGCTGTTTTTT. V gene TRBV5-4 combines with J gene TRBJ2-2; 8 bases match TRBD2. The CDR3 runs 16 residues. From germline, CDR1 is SGHNT and CDR2 YYREEE (reference sequence). V trimming: 4 bases; J trimming: 4 bases; junction bases outside the gene matches: 9.

The gene calls are TRBV2 and TRBJ1-5; D remains ambiguous. Germline V gives CDR1 SNHLY, CDR2 FYNNEI. This CDR3 region has 16 residues. V shed 6 bases and J shed 1 base, with 16 bases lying between them. The CDR3 region has the DNA TGTGCCAGCAGCGCCGCGGGTGGGCTGAGCAATCAGCCCCAGCATTTT. It specifies CASSAAGGLSNQPQHF.

The chain is built from TRBV28 and TRBJ1-4; 9 bases align to TRBD1. Germline-derived CDR1 and CDR2 are MDHEN and SYDVKM. The CDR3 spans 14 residues. V dropped 5 bases and J dropped 10; count of bases not matched to a gene: 8. The CDR3 DNA follows: TGTGCCAGCAGTCCTCCGGGACAGGGTCGAAAACTGTTTTTT. Protein product: CASSPPGQGRKLFF.

The V gene is TRBV6-5, the J gene TRBJ2-3, with 8 bases matching TRBD2. The CDR3 runs 15 residues. Germline V gene sequence: CDR1 MNHEY, CDR2 SVGAGI. After removal of 6 bases from V and 4 bases from J, the junction contained 9 bases not matched to a gene. CDR3 sequence reads: CASRSRGGRADTQYF. The CDR3, as DNA: TGTGCCAGCAGGTCCCGGGGGGGGCGTGCAGATACGCAGTATTTT.

The gene calls are TRBV7-2 and TRBJ2-1, with 9 bases aligning to TRBD1. The V gene end was trimmed by 3 bases and the J gene end by 9 bases; junction bases not matched to a gene: 6. The CDR3 spans 14 residues. Germline V CDR1 and CDR2: SGHTA, FQGNSA. As DNA, the CDR3 is TGTGCCAGCAGCTTGGTACAGGGGGCAAGTGAGCAGTTCTTC. Amino acids: CASSLVQGASEQFF.

This clone appeared a single time. The chain links TRBV5-6 to TRBJ1-2, with 7 bases that match TRBD1. This CDR3 contains 17 residues. The junction had 11 bases not matched to a gene; V was cut back by 1 base and J by 2 bases. Germline CDR1 and CDR2: SGHDT and YYEEEE. The CDR3 nucleotides are TGTGCCAGCAGCTTGTATAGCGGGACAGTTCAAAACTATGGCTACACCTTC. Protein product: CASSLYSGTVQNYGYTF.